Following are 8 T cell receptor beta chains from one sample sequenced in a study of cytomegalovirus exposure and HLA in healthy donors. In the PCR, 60 Vbeta and 13 Jbeta primers were used. The method was immunoSEQ multiplex PCR; TCRdb's version includes in-frame clones alone and lacks a portion of them. The table records about 130,000 clones, 74% of them present only once. The sample was PBMCs. These receptors were obtained from a man aged 40-49 years in good health and CMV-seropositive.

V gene TRBV30 combines with J gene TRBJ2-2; 8 bases align to TRBD2. J was trimmed by 6 bases and V by 0 bases; bases with no gene match: 6. The CDR3 is made up of 15 amino acids. Germline V gene sequence: CDR1 GTSNPN, CDR2 SVGIG (reference sequence). The CDR3 nucleotides read TGTGCCTGGAGTGTACAGGGTAGCGGGGCCGGGGAGCTGTTTTTT. It translates to CAWSVQGSGAGELFF.

The chain is built from TRBV11-1 and TRBJ1-2; 8 nucleotides agree with TRBD1. CDR1 and CDR2 (germline): SGHAT, FQDESV (reference sequence). The CDR3 runs 14 residues. After removal of 4 bases from V and 7 bases from J, the junction contained 8 bases not matched to a gene. The CDR3 protein is CASSSMDRARGYTF. In nucleotides, the CDR3 is TGTGCCAGCAGCTCGATGGACAGGGCTCGTGGCTACACCTTC.

V gene TRBV2 combines with J gene TRBJ1-1, with a possible D match to TRBD1 (5 bases). CDR1 is SNHLY, CDR2 FYNNEI, per germline. The CDR3 length is 16 residues. The V end was cut by 2 bases, the J end by 2 bases, with 15 bases between. In DNA, the CDR3 is TGTGCCAGCAGTGAAAGGGGCCCAGCCTTCAACACTGAAGCTTTCTTT. It is translated as CASSERGPAFNTEAFF.

V and J are TRBV9 and TRBJ2-3; D possibly corresponds to TRBD2 (6 bases). Between the trimmed V and J ends, which lost 3 bases and 0 bases, there was a span of 14 bases. Looked up from germline, CDR1 is SGDLS and CDR2 is YYNGEE. This CDR3 contains 16 residues. CDR3 region: CASSDGTFASTDTQYF. CDR3 nucleotides: TGTGCCAGCAGCGACGGGACTTTCGCTAGCACAGATACGCAGTATTTT.

The chain employs TRBV6-1 and TRBJ1-4; D might be TRBD1 (5 bases). V was clipped by 4 bases and J by 1 base, with 10 bases between them. CDR3 length: 15 residues. CDR1 MNHNS and CDR2 SASEGT come from the germline V gene. CDR3 protein: CASSVIQGTNEKLFF. DNA for the CDR3: TGTGCCAGCAGTGTGATCCAGGGAACTAATGAAAAACTGTTTTTT.

This clone occurred many times. This rearrangement joins TRBV7-6 to TRBJ2-1; 8 positions agree with TRBD2. The trim removed 9 bases at V and 4 bases at J, leaving 5 bases unmatched. Per germline, CDR1 SGHVS and CDR2 FNYEAQ. The CDR3 covers 13 residues. CDR3 amino acids: CASQERGYNEQFF. The CDR3 nucleotides read TGTGCCAGTCAAGAGCGGGGGTACAATGAGCAGTTCTTC.

CDR3 protein: CASSQRTGDQPQHF. The CDR3 DNA follows: TGTGCCAGCAGCCAGAGGACAGGGGATCAGCCCCAGCATTTT. V and J are TRBV7-2 and TRBJ1-5; 9 bases are a match to TRBD1. Trimming removed 5 bases from V and 5 bases from J; junction bases left unmatched: 4. Germline V CDR1 and CDR2: SGHTA, FQGNSA. The CDR3 consists of 14 residues.

This clone turned up a few times. This chain uses TRBV14 with TRBJ1-3; TRBD1 matches 7 bases. Per germline, CDR1 SGHDN and CDR2 FVKESK. The V segment lost 2 bases and the J segment 7 bases; nucleotides outside the gene matches: 8. This CDR3 contains 15 residues. CDR3 in DNA: TGTGCCAGCAGCCAACGGACAGGCATCGCTAACACCATATATTTT. Translation: CASSQRTGIANTIYF. Full variable domain (remainder filled in from reference TRBV14 and TRBJ1-3): EAGVTQFPSHSVIEKGQTVTLRCDPISGHDNLYWYRRVMGKEIKFLLHFVKESKQDESGMPNNRFLAERTGGTYSTLKVQPAELEDSGVYFCASSQRTGIANTIYFGEGSWLTVV.